The TCR beta chain under discussion was sequenced for a study of early T cells in non-severe SARS-CoV-2 infection. Study information: Bulk RNA isolated from unsorted whole blood underwent sequencing; chains were not paired.

This clonotype is a singleton in its sample. Germline lookup yields CDR1 SGHAT and CDR2 FQNNGV. V lost 0 bases, J lost 2 bases, and 8 bases stayed unmatched. There are 18 residues in the CDR3. TCRdb used MiXCR to reprocess the 5' RACE reads, holding one entry per CDR3 protein. The table records about 83,000 distinct CDR3 sequences, around 9.3% of them present only once. The rearrangement links TRBV11-2 to TRBJ2-1; 9 bases fit TRBD2. The receptor comes from an adult who was a healthcare worker with PCR-confirmed SARS-CoV-2 infection or an uninfected control (not recorded which). Sequencing used whole blood, obtained at baseline. CDR3 residues: CASSLEEASGNTYNEQFF. The CDR3 DNA sequence: TGTGCCAGCAGCTTAGAGGAGGCTAGCGGGAATACCTACAATGAGCAGTTCTTC.